This entry lists 19 T cell receptor beta chains sequenced from one sample in a study of T cells in Graves' hyperthyroidism and ophthalmopathy (dated by TCRdb to about 2019). To prepare the library, multiplex PCR was applied. The instrument was an Illumina HiSeq 2000. TCR beta CDR3 regions were amplified from RNA transcripts. A first-round RT-PCR of the TCR CDR3 used the HTBI primer set with the Qiagen OneStep RT-PCR kit. TCRdb ran its own pipeline on the public reads, namely fastp trimming at Q25 and MiXCR clone calling, and kept in-frame beta chains. Rows with a matching CDR3 protein are joined into one entry that keeps the most common DNA and genes. The sample table lists about 570,000 distinct CDR3 sequences, 13% to 15% of them with a count of one. Around 14% of the sample is held by the ten biggest clonotypes. The material sequenced was blood. These receptors were collected from a woman in her forties with Graves' hyperthyroidism.

This clonotype was recorded a few times. This chain joins TRBV6-1 and TRBJ2-7, with D possibly matching TRBD1 (6 bases). Trimming removed 1 base from V and 2 bases from J, with 12 bases in between. Germline V CDR1 and CDR2: MNHNS, SASEGT. CDR3 size: 15 residues. CDR3 DNA sequence: TGTGCCAGCAGTGAAGGCAACAGGGTAACCTACGAGCAGTACTTC. It codes for CASSEGNRVTYEQYF.

In its sample, this clonotype was seen many times. The chain is built from TRBV11-2 and TRBJ2-7; either TRBD1 or TRBD2 may fit D (7 bases each). The CDR3 is 14 residues long. CDR1 is SGHAT, CDR2 FQNNGV, per germline. Trimming took 4 bases from V and 5 from J, leaving 15 bases between them. The CDR3 protein is CASSSLQGRDEQYF. The CDR3 nucleotides are TGTGCCAGCAGCTCACTACAGGGGAGGGACGAGCAGTACTTC.

This clonotype was detected many times. The gene calls are TRBV3-1 and TRBJ1-1; D perhaps matches TRBD1 (5 bases). V lost 3 bases to trimming and J lost 4 bases, with 12 bases between them. The CDR3 is made up of 14 amino acids. Germline V gene data show CDR1 as LGHDT and CDR2 as YNNKEL (reference sequence). The chain's CDR3 is CASSQGTGPTEAFF. CDR3 nucleotides: TGTGCCAGCAGCCAGGGAACAGGCCCCACTGAAGCTTTCTTT.

This clonotype appeared many times. V is TRBV2 and J is TRBJ2-1; D is possibly TRBD2 (6 bases). CDR3 length: 16 amino acids. Germline V gives CDR1 SNHLY, CDR2 FYNNEI. The ends were cut back, 5 bases at V and 0 bases at J, with 14 bases in the middle. Here the CDR3 DNA reads TGTGCCAGCAGTCCCGGGGACGGGAGCTCCTACAATGAGCAGTTCTTC. Encoded protein: CASSPGDGSSYNEQFF. Complete variable domain (other parts from reference TRBV2 and TRBJ2-1): EPEVTQTPSHQVTQMGQEVILRCVPISNHLYFYWYRQILGQKVEFLVSFYNNEISEKSEIFDDQFSVERPDGSNFTLKIRSTKLEDSAMYFCASSPGDGSSYNEQFFGPGTRLTVL.

The chain recombines TRBV5-1 with TRBJ2-3; D perhaps matches TRBD2 (5 bases). The CDR3 has 15 residues. The germline V gene encodes CDR1 SGHRS and CDR2 YFSETQ. V was cut by 4 bases and J by 6 bases, with 18 bases left in between. CDR3 sequence (DNA): TGCGCCAGCAGCCGCCCGGAGGAGGAGGCGGATACGCAGTATTTT. This gives the protein CASSRPEEEADTQYF.

This chain joins TRBV4-2 and TRBJ2-2, with D perhaps matching TRBD1 (5 bases). V lost 7 bases, J lost 5 bases, and 20 bases lay in between. The CDR3 length is 16 residues. CDR1 and CDR2 from the germline V gene are LGHNA and YNFKEQ. The CDR3 bases are TGTGCCAGCACTCCTACCCGCCAGGGCGGAACCGGGGAGCTGTTTTTT. Its protein product is CASTPTRQGGTGELFF.

There are many counts of this clonotype. This sequence joins TRBV5-1 and TRBJ2-7; no firm D call. V lost 0 bases and J lost 3, with 13 bases in between. Germline CDR1 is SGHRS and CDR2 is YFSETQ. The CDR3 contains 15 residues. The CDR3 nucleotides read TGCGCCAGCAGCTTGGCCGGTAAAGGGAACTACGAGCAGTACTTC. Amino acid sequence: CASSLAGKGNYEQYF.

This clonotype was observed many times. This chain uses TRBV6-1 with TRBJ1-5; no clear D gene. The CDR3 totals 16 residues. Germline CDR1 reads MNHNS; CDR2 reads SASEGT. V was pared by 0 bases and J by 0 bases, with 9 bases between. The CDR3 bases are TGTGCCAGCAGTGAAGCGCTCGTTTATAGCAATCAGCCCCAGCATTTT. This codes for CASSEALVYSNQPQHF.

In its sample, this clonotype was seen many times. This sequence joins TRBV20-1 and TRBJ1-4; no clear D gene. Looked up from germline, CDR1 is DFQATT and CDR2 is SNEGSKA (reference sequence). CDR3 length equals 16 residues. Trimming took off 0 bases at V and 0 bases at J, with 11 bases between the two ends. The DNA for the CDR3 is TGCAGTGCTAGAGATGCCTCGGAGCCAACTAATGAAAAACTGTTTTTT. It is translated as CSARDASEPTNEKLFF.

The table lists this clonotype with many counts. The chain recombines TRBV20-1 with TRBJ1-5; 7 bases match TRBD1. The CDR3 runs to 17 residues. The junction had 11 bases not matched to a gene; V was cut back by 3 bases and J by 0 bases. Germline V gene lookup returns CDR1 DFQATT and CDR2 SNEGSKA (reference sequence). The CDR3 DNA reads TGCAGTGCTAGGGAGGGTACAGGGGTTGATAGCAATCAGCCCCAGCATTTT. It codes for CSAREGTGVDSNQPQHF.

The table lists this clonotype with many counts. The chain couples TRBV6-1 to TRBJ1-4; 10 bases are a match to TRBD1. Germline values: CDR1 MNHNS, CDR2 SASEGT. The CDR3 loop spans 15 amino acids. J lost 7 bases, V lost 5 bases, and 7 bases had no gene match. CDR3 in amino acids: CASSYGQGEGEKLFF. In DNA, the CDR3 is TGTGCCAGCAGTTACGGACAGGGGGAGGGTGAAAAACTGTTTTTT.

This clonotype has at least ten counts. The chain combines TRBV27 with TRBJ1-3, with 10 bases matching TRBD1. The ends lost 6 bases at V and 4 bases at J; junction bases unmatched: 6. Per the germline V gene, CDR1 is MNHEY and CDR2 is SMNVEV (reference sequence). This CDR3 is 15 amino acids long. The CDR3 region is CASSNGQGVGNTIYF. DNA for the CDR3: TGTGCCAGCAGCAACGGACAGGGGGTAGGAAACACCATATATTTT.

The sample holds many counts of this clonotype. This chain connects TRBV3-1 to TRBJ2-3, with a tentative D call TRBD1 (6 bases). The CDR3 has 16 residues. The V end lost 6 bases, the J end lost 1 base, and 17 bases lay between the germline ends. The germline CDR1 and CDR2 sequences are LGHDT and YNNKEL (reference sequence). The chain's CDR3 is CASSRQAVGRTDTQYF. CDR3 in DNA: TGTGCCAGCAGTCGACAGGCTGTCGGGCGCACAGATACGCAGTATTTT.

The chain uses TRBV20-1 and TRBJ2-7; TRBD1 matches 8 bases. With 1 base clipped from V and 7 bases from J, the junction kept 9 bases outside the gene matches. Per the germline V gene, CDR1 is DFQATT and CDR2 is SNEGSKA (reference sequence). CDR3 length: 14 amino acids. The CDR3: CSARVDQGAREQYF. Written as DNA, the CDR3 is TGCAGTGCTAGAGTGGACCAGGGGGCTCGAGAGCAGTACTTC.

This clonotype was counted only a few times. The chain has TRBV12-3 or TRBV12-4 and TRBJ2-7; 8 positions agree with TRBD2. This CDR3 comprises 14 residues. V lost 8 bases and J lost 3; bases outside the gene matches: 9. The chain's CDR3 is CASAGAGALYEQYF. In DNA, the CDR3 is TGTGCCAGCGCTGGAGCGGGAGCCCTCTACGAGCAGTACTTC.

This sequence joins TRBV7-2 and TRBJ2-3, with a weak D call TRBD2 (6 bases). V lost 4 bases and J lost 0, with 20 bases in between. The germline V gene encodes CDR1 SGHTA and CDR2 FQGNSA. The CDR3 is 18 amino acids. CDR3 sequence: CASSWPSAGALSTDTQYF. CDR3 nucleotides: TGTGCCAGCAGCTGGCCTAGCGCCGGAGCACTTAGCACAGATACGCAGTATTTT.

On this clonotype itself: A much larger clone sits a single nucleotide away, making a read error possible. The V call is TRBV18, the J call TRBJ2-2; 7 nucleotides agree with TRBD2. The CDR3 is 17 amino acids. J gave up 4 bases and V 3 bases, and 11 bases lay outside the gene matches. Germline loops: CDR1 KGHSH, CDR2 LQKENI. The CDR3 loop reads CASSPPPGGRSTGELFF. CDR3 nucleotide sequence: TGTGCCAGCTCACCCCCCCCTGGCGGGAGAAGCACCGGGGAGCTGTTTTTT.

This clonotype has at least ten counts. This chain links TRBV20-1 with TRBJ1-4; D uncertain. The CDR3 has 10 residues. Trimming shortened V by 5 bases and J by 5 bases, and 3 bases separated the two germline ends. Per germline, CDR1 DFQATT and CDR2 SNEGSKA (reference sequence). CDR3 DNA sequence: TGCAGTGCTTTAAATGAAAAACTGTTTTTT. It is translated as CSALNEKLFF.

This clonotype was seen many times. The gene calls are TRBV28 and TRBJ1-1; D unresolved. V gave up 2 bases and J gave up 0 bases, with 10 bases separating them. This CDR3 has 15 amino acids. Looked up from germline, CDR1 is MDHEN and CDR2 is SYDVKM. The CDR3 region has the DNA TGTGCCAGCAGTTTAGACGGAGGAATGAACACTGAAGCTTTCTTT. Translating gives CASSLDGGMNTEAFF.